The 13 T cell receptor beta chains in this list originate from one sample, sequenced in a study of T-cell reconstitution after alpha-beta-depleted transplantation in children. Unique molecular identifiers were incorporated when the TCRbeta library was constructed. From the PCR reads, TCRdb called clonotypes with MiXCR, one entry per CDR3 protein. This sample has 400,000 to 550,000 distinct CDR3 sequences; roughly 10% occur once, and the top ten carry roughly 2%. Material: PBMCs, obtained before TCRalphabeta/CD19-depleted stem cell transplant. The receptors stem from a child aged 2-15 years with inherited bone marrow failure, due to receive a stem cell transplant.

This clonotype was seen repeatedly, ten times or more. The genes are TRBV10-1 and TRBJ2-2, with TRBD2 as a possible D gene (6 bases). The CDR3 contains 14 residues. CDR1 and CDR2 (germline): WNHNN, SYGVQD (reference sequence). V was cut by 3 bases and J by 5 bases, with 10 bases left in between. CDR3 loop: CASSDGGRTGELFF. The CDR3 nucleotides are TGCGCCAGCAGTGACGGAGGGCGTACCGGGGAGCTGTTTTTT.

The rearrangement joins TRBV7-9 to TRBJ1-2; D is possibly TRBD1 (6 bases). This CDR3 contains 11 residues. Between the trimmed V and J ends, which lost 5 bases and 8 bases, there was a span of 9 bases. The V gene's germline CDR1 is SEHNR and CDR2 FQNEAQ (reference sequence). CDR3 DNA: TGTGCCAGCAGCGACAGGCTGGGCTACACCTTC. This translates into CASSDRLGYTF.

This clonotype was seen at least ten times. The CDR3 protein is CASSTPLAAQETQYF. For the CDR3, the DNA is TGTGCCAGCAGCACCCCACTAGCGGCACAAGAGACCCAGTACTTC. This sequence joins TRBV7-9 and TRBJ2-5, with 8 bases matching TRBD2. CDR3 length equals 15 residues. The trim removed 5 bases at V and 2 bases at J, leaving 7 bases unmatched. The germline V gene encodes CDR1 SEHNR and CDR2 FQNEAQ (reference sequence).

Comments on this clonotype: Being one base from a much bigger clone, this may be a read error. The genes are TRBV6-5 and TRBJ2-3, with a possible D match to TRBD2 (6 bases). The CDR3 loop spans 14 amino acids. Per germline, CDR1 MNHEY and CDR2 SVGAGI. The CDR3 loop reads CASSYLRGSDTHYF. DNA for the CDR3: TGTGCCAGCAGTTACCTGCGGGGCTCAGATACGCATTATTTT.

DNA of the CDR3: TGTGCCAGCAGCCTGTTATTCGGACGGGTCAGGTACGAGCAGTACTTC. Translated, it gives CASSLLFGRVRYEQYF. The V gene is TRBV5-5, the J gene TRBJ2-7; D gene uncertain. The CDR3 length is 16 residues. Germline V lookup: CDR1 SGHKS, CDR2 YYEKEE (reference sequence). V shed 4 bases and J shed 4 bases, with 21 bases lying between them.

This clonotype was counted many times. V is TRBV20-1 and J is TRBJ1-5; D uncertain. The CDR3 extends over 12 amino acids. The germline gives CDR1 DFQATT, CDR2 SNEGSKA (reference sequence). Between the trimmed V and J ends, which lost 3 bases and 7 bases, there was a span of 10 bases. The CDR3 spells CSASLAAQPQHF. The CDR3 DNA is TGCAGTGCTAGCTTAGCCGCCCAGCCCCAGCATTTT.

This clonotype was observed many times. This sequence joins TRBV7-2 and TRBJ1-4, with unresolved D. The CDR3 sequence is 15 residues long. Per the germline V gene, CDR1 is SGHTA and CDR2 is FQGNSA. With 4 bases removed from V and 3 bases from J, the gap between germline ends came to 12 bases. The CDR3 DNA is TGTGCCAGCAGCTCCCAGACGGGGTCTAATGAAAAACTGTTTTTT. Encoded protein: CASSSQTGSNEKLFF.

This clonotype was detected many times. The chain employs TRBV4-2 and TRBJ2-4, with no clear D. This CDR3 is built from 14 residues. Between the trimmed V and J ends, which lost 1 base and 0 bases, there was a span of 4 bases. In germline, CDR1 is LGHNA, CDR2 YNFKEQ. CDR3 DNA: TGTGCCAGCAGCCAAGGGCTAGCCAAAAACATTCAGTACTTC. Its protein product is CASSQGLAKNIQYF.

This clonotype was seen more than once but under ten times. The chain uses TRBV3-1 and TRBJ2-1; 9 bases fit TRBD2. This CDR3 has 12 amino acids. J was trimmed by 13 bases and V by 4 bases; bases with no gene match: 5. Germline CDR1 LGHDT, CDR2 YNNKEL (reference sequence). CDR3 residues: CASSRPGLAQFF. In DNA, the CDR3 is TGTGCCAGCAGCCGCCCGGGACTAGCCCAGTTCTTC.

This clonotype was seen ten or more times. The chain carries TRBV5-1 and TRBJ2-1; TRBD2 agrees at 10 bases. CDR1 and CDR2 (germline): SGHRS, YFSETQ. The V gene end was trimmed by 4 bases and the J gene end by 7 bases; junction bases not matched to a gene: 17. The CDR3 is 18 amino acids. CDR3 loop: CASSASKFLAGGPNEQFF. CDR3 sequence (DNA): TGCGCCAGCAGCGCCAGTAAGTTTTTAGCGGGAGGACCTAATGAGCAGTTCTTC.

V usage is TRBV29-1 and J usage is TRBJ2-4, with TRBD2 matching 8 bases. The V and J ends lost 3 bases and 8 bases, in that order; junction bases with no gene match: 9. The CDR3 is 14 residues long. CDR1 SQVTM and CDR2 ANQGSEA come from the germline V gene. In nucleotides, the CDR3 is TGCAGCGTTGAGGGAGCTAGCGGGTGGGACATTCAGTACTTC. The encoded protein is CSVEGASGWDIQYF.

This clonotype was counted many times. The rearrangement uses TRBV28 and TRBJ2-3; 9 bases match TRBD2. CDR1 and CDR2 (germline): MDHEN, SYDVKM. The CDR3 has 15 residues. V was clipped by 3 bases and J by 0 bases; unmatched bases: 1. The CDR3 loop reads CASSFTSGSTDTQYF. CDR3 in DNA: TGTGCCAGCAGTTTCACTAGCGGGAGCACAGATACGCAGTATTTT.

In this sample, this clonotype turned up a few times. This chain connects TRBV7-2 to TRBJ2-5; unclear D gene. CDR1 is SGHTA, CDR2 FQGNSA, per germline. The CDR3 has 12 residues. Trimming removed 5 bases at V and 9 bases at J, with 13 bases between. The CDR3 nucleotides are TGTGCCAGCAGCCCCCCTGGATGGGCCCAGTACTTC. It yields the protein CASSPPGWAQYF.